Shown below are 14 T cell receptor beta chains from a single sample sequenced in a study of cytomegalovirus exposure and HLA in healthy donors. This PCR relied on a set of 60 Vbeta primers and 13 Jbeta primers. Only in-frame clones appear in the TCRdb table, and some are missing; sequencing was by immunoSEQ multiplex PCR. The sample has 160,000 or so clones; 70% to 80% are singletons. Input material: PBMCs. Receptors originate from a male donor in good health and CMV-seronegative.

J is TRBJ1-2 and V is TRBV18, with 10 bases aligning to TRBD1. Germline V gene sequence: CDR1 KGHSH, CDR2 LQKENI. CDR3 length: 16 residues. Losses at the gene ends were 0 bases for V and 8 bases for J; bases not matched to a gene: 9. CDR3 amino acids: CASSPPWDRGLWGYTF. The CDR3 bases are TGTGCCAGCTCACCACCATGGGACAGGGGTTTATGGGGCTACACCTTC.

The chain has TRBV12-5 and TRBJ2-3, with D possibly TRBD1 on 5 matching bases. The V and J ends lost 0 bases and 1 base respectively, with 11 bases between them. The length of the CDR3 is 16 residues. Germline lookup yields CDR1 LGHNT and CDR2 FRNRAP. The CDR3 sequence is CASGLVLSRGTDTQYF. The CDR3 bases are TGTGCTAGTGGTTTGGTATTATCCAGGGGCACAGATACGCAGTATTTT.

V gene TRBV9 combines with J gene TRBJ2-1, with TRBD2 identical over 9 bases. CDR3 length: 16 amino acids. The germline CDR1 and CDR2 sequences are SGDLS and YYNGEE. With V trimmed by 0 bases and J by 9 bases, 10 bases remained unmatched. As DNA, the CDR3 is TGTGCCAGCAGCGTAGAGACTAGCGGTCTCCGGGGTGAGCAGTTCTTC. Translating gives CASSVETSGLRGEQFF. The full variable domain, its missing parts supplied by reference TRBV9 and TRBJ2-1, is DSGVTQTPKHLITATGQRVTLRCSPRSGDLSVYWYQQSLDQGLQFLIQYYNGEERAKGNILERFSAQQFPDLHSELNLSSLELGDSALYFCASSVETSGLRGEQFFGPGTRLTVL.

The genes are TRBV2 and TRBJ1-4; possible D gene TRBD1, 6 bases. Trimming shortened V by 9 bases and J by 5 bases, and 28 bases separated the two germline ends. The germline CDR1 and CDR2 sequences are SNHLY and FYNNEI. The CDR3 is 18 amino acids. The CDR3 loop reads CARTFPPDRTPGNEKLFF. As DNA, the CDR3 is TGTGCCAGAACGTTCCCCCCTGACAGGACACCGGGGAATGAAAAACTGTTTTTT.

The gene calls are TRBV19 and TRBJ1-1; 10 nucleotides align to TRBD1. Trimming took 1 base from V and 4 from J; bases not matched to a gene: 3. The CDR3 runs to 15 residues. Per germline, CDR1 LNHDA and CDR2 SQIVND (reference sequence). CDR3 bases: TGTGCCAGTAGTATAGGGACAGGGGGTGTCACTGAAGCTTTCTTT. It encodes CASSIGTGGVTEAFF.

Details on this clone: The sample holds other DNA sequences that translate to the same CDR3. The chain employs TRBV18 and TRBJ2-3; 7 bases map to TRBD2. J gave up 4 bases and V 3 bases, and 4 bases lay outside the gene matches. The germline gives CDR1 KGHSH, CDR2 LQKENI. This CDR3 is 14 amino acids long. Written as DNA, the CDR3 is TGTGCCAGCTCACCCCGTGGGGGGGCAGATACGCAGTATTTT. This translates into CASSPRGGADTQYF.

This clone was observed a few times. The gene calls are TRBV2 and TRBJ2-3, with TRBD2 identical over 12 bases. The CDR3 has 16 amino acids. The germline V gene has CDR1 SNHLY and CDR2 FYNNEI. V shed 6 bases, J shed 3 bases, and the junction held 7 bases outside the gene matches. The CDR3 loop reads CASSSPTSGSTDTQYF. The CDR3 nucleotides are TGTGCCAGCAGCTCACCGACTAGCGGGAGTACAGATACGCAGTATTTT.

V is TRBV7-2 and J is TRBJ2-5; 10 positions agree with TRBD2. V lost 4 bases, J lost 2 bases, and 7 bases stayed unmatched. Germline V gene data show CDR1 as SGHTA and CDR2 as FQGNSA. CDR3 length: 16 amino acids. The CDR3 spells CASSSRRTSGQETQYF. DNA of the CDR3: TGTGCCAGCAGCTCAAGGAGGACTAGCGGACAAGAGACCCAGTACTTC.

The chain employs TRBV18 and TRBJ2-5; 7 bases line up with TRBD1. Germline trimming cut 0 bases from V and 5 bases from J; bases unmatched to any gene: 6. From germline, CDR1 is KGHSH and CDR2 LQKENI. This CDR3 spans 15 amino acids. CDR3 sequence reads: CASSPPRGGKETQYF. The CDR3 DNA is TGTGCCAGCTCACCACCCCGAGGGGGCAAGGAGACCCAGTACTTC.

The rearrangement uses TRBV19 and TRBJ2-2; a possible D gene is TRBD2 (5 bases). Between the trimmed V and J ends, which lost 2 bases and 1 base, there was a span of 5 bases. The CDR3 covers 14 residues. Germline loops: CDR1 LNHDA, CDR2 SQIVND (reference sequence). The DNA of the CDR3 is TGTGCCAGTAGTATAAGCGGGAACACCGGGGAGCTGTTTTTT. As protein: CASSISGNTGELFF.

In the case of this clone: Additional DNA sequences in this sample encode the identical CDR3. The rearrangement links TRBV9 to TRBJ2-3, with 7 bases matching TRBD2. The V and J ends lost 0 bases and 1 base, in that order; junction bases with no gene match: 5. Germline-derived CDR1 and CDR2 are SGDLS and YYNGEE. The CDR3 is 16 amino acids. Here the CDR3 DNA reads TGTGCCAGCAGCGTAGGTGTAAGCGGGGGCACAGATACGCAGTATTTT. The encoded protein is CASSVGVSGGTDTQYF.

The chain combines TRBV5-1 with TRBJ2-1, with a tentative D call TRBD2 (5 bases). V lost 4 bases and J lost 6, with 17 bases in between. There are 15 residues in the CDR3. In germline, CDR1 is SGHRS, CDR2 YFSETQ. The CDR3 spells CASSPGSPGGNEQFF. Written as DNA, the CDR3 is TGCGCCAGCAGCCCCGGATCGCCAGGAGGCAATGAGCAGTTCTTC.

The J gene is TRBJ2-5, the V gene TRBV4-1; TRBD2 agrees at 10 bases. The V gene end was trimmed by 0 bases and the J gene end by 2 bases; junction bases not matched to a gene: 6. The germline CDR1 and CDR2 sequences are MGHRA and YSYEKL. The CDR3 has 17 residues. The CDR3: CASSQEGSGGVQETQYF. In nucleotides, the CDR3 is TGCGCCAGCAGCCAAGAGGGGAGCGGGGGGGTTCAAGAGACCCAGTACTTC.

This clone was counted a few times. V gene TRBV28 combines with J gene TRBJ2-5; D is perhaps TRBD1 (6 bases). The germline V gene has CDR1 MDHEN and CDR2 SYDVKM. CDR3 length equals 12 residues. V was clipped by 9 bases and J by 5 bases, with 13 bases between them. The CDR3 DNA follows: TGTGCCAGTCAGGGGCCCGCGGAGACCCAGTACTTC. The encoded protein is CASQGPAETQYF.